The following is a TCR beta chain sequence with its context. The data stem from a study of blood T cell repertoires in COVID-19. Sequenced by immunoSEQ multiplex PCR; TCRdb stores in-frame clones only, minus some. The table shows 160,000 or so clones, with 70% to 90% occurring only once. Germline V gives CDR1 SGHRS, CDR2 YFSETQ. V was shortened by 3 bases and J by 10 bases, with 17 bases between the two germline ends. The CDR3 covers 15 residues. Sequenced input: PBMCs or T cells enriched from blood (not recorded which). The chain uses TRBV5-1 and TRBJ1-6; weak D call: TRBD1 (6 bases). The clonotype was recovered from a man between 35 and 55 years old who had recovered from COVID-19. The CDR3 region is CASSSTGNHGSPLHF. In DNA form, the CDR3 reads TGCGCCAGCAGCTCGACAGGAAACCATGGCTCACCCCTCCACTTT.